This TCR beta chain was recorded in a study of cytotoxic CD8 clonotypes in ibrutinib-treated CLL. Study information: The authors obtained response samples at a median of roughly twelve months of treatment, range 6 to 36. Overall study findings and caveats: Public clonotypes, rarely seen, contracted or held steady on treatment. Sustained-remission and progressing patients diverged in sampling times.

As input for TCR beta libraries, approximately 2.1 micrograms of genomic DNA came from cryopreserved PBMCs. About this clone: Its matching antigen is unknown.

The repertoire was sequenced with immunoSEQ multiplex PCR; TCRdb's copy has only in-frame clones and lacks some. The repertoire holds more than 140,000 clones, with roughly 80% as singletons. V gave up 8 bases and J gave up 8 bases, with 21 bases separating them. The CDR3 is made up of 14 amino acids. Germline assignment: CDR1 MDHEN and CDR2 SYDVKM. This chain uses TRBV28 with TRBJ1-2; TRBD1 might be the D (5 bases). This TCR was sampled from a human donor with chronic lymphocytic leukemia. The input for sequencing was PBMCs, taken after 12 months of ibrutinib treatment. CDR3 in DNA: TGTGCCAGCTCCGCCGGGACCCTCCTGGGGGGCTACACCTTC. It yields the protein CASSAGTLLGGYTF.